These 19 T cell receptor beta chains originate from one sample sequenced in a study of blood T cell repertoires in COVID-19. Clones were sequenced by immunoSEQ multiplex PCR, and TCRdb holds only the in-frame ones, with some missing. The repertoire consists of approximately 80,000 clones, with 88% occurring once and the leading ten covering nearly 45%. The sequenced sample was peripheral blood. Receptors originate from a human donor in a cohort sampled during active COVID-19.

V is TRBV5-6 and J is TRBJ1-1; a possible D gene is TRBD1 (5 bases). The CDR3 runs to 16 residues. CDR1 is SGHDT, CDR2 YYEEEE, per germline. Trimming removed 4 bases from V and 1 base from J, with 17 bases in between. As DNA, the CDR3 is TGTGCCAGCAGCCCAAACCCTGGGGCACGGAACACTGAAGCTTTCTTT. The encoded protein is CASSPNPGARNTEAFF.

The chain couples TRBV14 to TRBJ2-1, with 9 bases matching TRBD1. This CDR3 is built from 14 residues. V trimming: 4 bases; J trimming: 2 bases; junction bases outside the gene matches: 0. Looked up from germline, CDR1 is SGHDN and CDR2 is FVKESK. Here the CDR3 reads CASSRQGAYNEQFF. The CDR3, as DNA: TGTGCCAGCAGCCGACAGGGGGCCTACAATGAGCAGTTCTTC.

The CDR3 here is CASSSSGYNEQFF. The CDR3 DNA reads as TGTGCCAGCAGCTCTAGCGGCTACAATGAGCAGTTCTTC. V usage is TRBV11-3 and J usage is TRBJ2-1; 7 bases match TRBD2. Germline values: CDR1 SGHNT, CDR2 YENEEA. The CDR3 is made up of 13 amino acids. The ends lost 4 bases at V and 3 bases at J; junction bases unmatched: 0.

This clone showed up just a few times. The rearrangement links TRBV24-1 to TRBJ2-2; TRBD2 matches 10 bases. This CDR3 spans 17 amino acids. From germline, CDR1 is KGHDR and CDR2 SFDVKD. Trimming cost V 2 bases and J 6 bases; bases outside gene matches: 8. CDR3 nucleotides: TGTGCCACCAGTGATTCTGGGTCAGCGGGAGGGGCCGGGGAGCTGTTTTTT. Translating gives CATSDSGSAGGAGELFF.

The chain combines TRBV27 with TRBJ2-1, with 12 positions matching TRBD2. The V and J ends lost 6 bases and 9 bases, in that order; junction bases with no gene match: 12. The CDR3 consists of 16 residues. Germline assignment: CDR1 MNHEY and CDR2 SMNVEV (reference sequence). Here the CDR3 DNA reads TGTGCCAGCAGCCCGGGTGGACTAGCGGGATCAGTTGAGCAGTTCTTC. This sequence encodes CASSPGGLAGSVEQFF.

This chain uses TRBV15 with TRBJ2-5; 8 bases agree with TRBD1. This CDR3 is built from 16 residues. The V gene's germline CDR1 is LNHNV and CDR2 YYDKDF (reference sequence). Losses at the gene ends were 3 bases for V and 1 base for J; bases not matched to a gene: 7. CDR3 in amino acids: CATSRGVDRAQETQYF. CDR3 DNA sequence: TGTGCCACCAGCAGGGGGGTGGACAGGGCCCAAGAGACCCAGTACTTC.

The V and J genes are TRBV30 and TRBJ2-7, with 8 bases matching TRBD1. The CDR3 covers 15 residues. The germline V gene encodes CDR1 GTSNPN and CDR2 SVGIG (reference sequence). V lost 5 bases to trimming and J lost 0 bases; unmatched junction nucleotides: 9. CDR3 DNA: TGTGCCTGGGGCAAAGGGACAGGTGGCTCCTACGAGCAGTACTTC. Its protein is CAWGKGTGGSYEQYF.

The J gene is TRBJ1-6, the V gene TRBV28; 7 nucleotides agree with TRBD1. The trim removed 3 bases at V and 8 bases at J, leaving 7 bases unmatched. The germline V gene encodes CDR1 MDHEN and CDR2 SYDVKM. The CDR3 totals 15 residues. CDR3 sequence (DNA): TGTGCCAGCAGTTTCGGGACCCAGGGGGATTCACCCCTCCACTTT. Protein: CASSFGTQGDSPLHF.

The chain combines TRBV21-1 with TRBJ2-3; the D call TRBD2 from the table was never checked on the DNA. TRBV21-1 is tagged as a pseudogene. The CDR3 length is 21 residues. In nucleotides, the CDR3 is TGTGCCAGCAGTATACCTCCGGGACTAGCGGGAGGGCAGGGAGGCACAGATACGCAGTATTTT. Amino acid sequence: CASSIPPGLAGGQGGTDTQYF.

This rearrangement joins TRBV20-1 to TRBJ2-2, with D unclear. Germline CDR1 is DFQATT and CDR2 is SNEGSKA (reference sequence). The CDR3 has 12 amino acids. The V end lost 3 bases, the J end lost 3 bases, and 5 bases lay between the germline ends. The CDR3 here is CSASQDTGELFF. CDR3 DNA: TGCAGTGCTAGTCAGGACACCGGGGAGCTGTTTTTT.

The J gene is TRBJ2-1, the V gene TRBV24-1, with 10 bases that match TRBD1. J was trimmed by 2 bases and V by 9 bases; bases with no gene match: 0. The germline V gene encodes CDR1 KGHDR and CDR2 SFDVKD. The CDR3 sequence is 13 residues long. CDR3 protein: CATGTGAYNEQFF. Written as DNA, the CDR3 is TGTGCCACCGGGACAGGGGCCTACAATGAGCAGTTCTTC.

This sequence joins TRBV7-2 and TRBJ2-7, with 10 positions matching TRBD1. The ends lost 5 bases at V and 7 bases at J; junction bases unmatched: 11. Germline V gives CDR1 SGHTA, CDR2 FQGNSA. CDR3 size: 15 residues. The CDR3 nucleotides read TGTGCCAGCAGCCCTAGCCGACAGGGGGCACGAGAGCAGTACTTC. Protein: CASSPSRQGAREQYF.

Written as DNA, the CDR3 is TGTGCCAGCAGTGAAAGGGGCAGGGGGTGGGAGCAGTACTTC. Protein sequence: CASSERGRGWEQYF. This rearrangement joins TRBV6-1 to TRBJ2-7; 7 nucleotides match TRBD1. The ends lost 2 bases at V and 7 bases at J; junction bases unmatched: 8. This CDR3 region has 14 residues. Germline V gives CDR1 MNHNS, CDR2 SASEGT.

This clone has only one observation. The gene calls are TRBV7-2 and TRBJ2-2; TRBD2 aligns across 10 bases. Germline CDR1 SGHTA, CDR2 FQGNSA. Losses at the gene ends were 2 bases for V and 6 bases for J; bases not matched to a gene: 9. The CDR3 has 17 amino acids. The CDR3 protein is CASSLPWTSGDAGELFF. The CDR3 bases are TGTGCCAGCAGCTTACCATGGACTAGCGGTGACGCCGGGGAGCTGTTTTTT. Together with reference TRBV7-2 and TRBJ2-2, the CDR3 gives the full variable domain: GAGVSQSPSNKVTEKGKDVELRCDPISGHTALYWYRQSLGQGLEFLIYFQGNSAPDKSGLPSDRFSAERTGGSVSTLTIQRTQQEDSAVYLCASSLPWTSGDAGELFFGEGSRLTVL.

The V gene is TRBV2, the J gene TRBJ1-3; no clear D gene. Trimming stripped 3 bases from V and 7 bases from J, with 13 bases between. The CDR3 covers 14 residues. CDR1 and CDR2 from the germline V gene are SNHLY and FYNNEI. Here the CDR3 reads CASSDPRGGNTIYF. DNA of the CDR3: TGTGCCAGCAGTGACCCCCGGGGAGGTAACACCATATATTTT.

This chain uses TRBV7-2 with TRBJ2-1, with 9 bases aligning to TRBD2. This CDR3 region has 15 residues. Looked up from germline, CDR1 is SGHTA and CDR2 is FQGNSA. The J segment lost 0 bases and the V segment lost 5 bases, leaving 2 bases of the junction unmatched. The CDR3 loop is CASSRSGSSYNEQFF. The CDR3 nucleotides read TGTGCCAGCAGCCGTAGCGGGAGCTCCTACAATGAGCAGTTCTTC.

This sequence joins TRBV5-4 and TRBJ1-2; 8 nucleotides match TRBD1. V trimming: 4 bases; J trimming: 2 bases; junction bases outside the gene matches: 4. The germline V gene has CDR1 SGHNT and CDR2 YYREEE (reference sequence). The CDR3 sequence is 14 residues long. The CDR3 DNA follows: TGTGCCAGCAGCACGAGACAGGGGAACTATGGCTACACCTTC. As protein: CASSTRQGNYGYTF.

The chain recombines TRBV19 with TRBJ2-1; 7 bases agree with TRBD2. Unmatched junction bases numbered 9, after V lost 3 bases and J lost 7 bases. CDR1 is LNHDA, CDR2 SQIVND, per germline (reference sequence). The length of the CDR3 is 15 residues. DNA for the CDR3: TGTGCCAGTAGTATTCTGTTAATCGGGGGGAATGAGCAGTTCTTC. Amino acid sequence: CASSILLIGGNEQFF.

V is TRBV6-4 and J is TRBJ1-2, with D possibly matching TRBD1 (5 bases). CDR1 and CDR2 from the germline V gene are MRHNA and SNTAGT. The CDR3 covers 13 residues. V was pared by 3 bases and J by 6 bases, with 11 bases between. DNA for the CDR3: TGTGCCAGCAGTGAATCTGGGGCGGATGGCTACACCTTC. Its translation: CASSESGADGYTF.